The TCR beta chain under discussion was sequenced for a study of cytomegalovirus exposure and HLA in healthy donors. Study-wide results and caveats: In a later analysis, TCR beta V- and J-gene trimming showed a link to a missense DCLRE1C variant. A later analysis found TCR association rates differed by HLA locus, highest for DRB1 and lowest for HLA-C. A later analysis linked some 18,000 TCR beta sequences to HLA alleles at 0.05 false discovery rate. Researchers counted some 150 TCR beta chains as cytomegalovirus-associated.

The CDR3 is 15 amino acids. Per germline, CDR1 MGHRA and CDR2 YSYEKL. A note on this clone: Antigen specificity is unknown. Germline and junction disagree at one end, which may indicate a read error.

The PCR had 60 Vbeta and 13 Jbeta primers. Libraries were prepared by immunoSEQ multiplex PCR; TCRdb keeps only in-frame clonotypes and omits some of them. The table lists about 44,000 clones. The chain has TRBV4-1 and TRBJ1-2, with D uncertain. This TCR came from a male donor in good health and CMV-seronegative. Sequences were obtained from PBMCs. CDR3 in amino acids: CVSSRPEGAASGYTF. CDR3 coding DNA: TGCGTCAGCAGCCGACCTGAGGGTGCGGCTTCAGGCTACACCTTC.